This paragraph covers one TCR beta chain sequence. Its matching antigen is unknown. The data were obtained in a study of Ad26.COV2.S vaccination and SARS-CoV-2 variants. Study information: Doses of Ad26.COV2.S were injected into muscle once or twice, 56 days apart. Findings of the study overall: The authors reported substantial breadth in spike-specific CD8+ and CD4+ T cell responses after vaccination.

Clones were read by immunoSEQ multiplex PCR, and TCRdb kept only the in-frame ones, dropping some. The repertoire consists of about 680,000 clones, with 80% to 90% occurring once and the leading ten covering around 1.4%. Germline loops: CDR1 MDHEN, CDR2 SYDVKM. V was pared by 5 bases and J by 0 bases, with 11 bases of the junction left unmatched. The CDR3 consists of 18 residues. Indicated treatment: some 20 received Ad26.COV2.S at low or high dose, single or two shots; a few received placebo; per-sample allocation not given. Following the first vaccine or placebo injection, samples were taken on day 63. This person who donated was an adult of 18-55 years in Boston.

Specimen: peripheral blood, collected in a trial of Ad26.COV2.S vaccine versus placebo. The receptor comes from a person between 18 and 65 years old who received the Ad26.COV2.S COVID-19 vaccine or a placebo. The rearrangement joins TRBV28 to TRBJ2-3, with 10 positions matching TRBD1. CDR3 residues: CASSPGDRGLASTDTQYF. CDR3 in DNA: TGTGCCAGCAGTCCAGGGGACAGGGGTCTAGCCAGCACAGATACGCAGTATTTT.